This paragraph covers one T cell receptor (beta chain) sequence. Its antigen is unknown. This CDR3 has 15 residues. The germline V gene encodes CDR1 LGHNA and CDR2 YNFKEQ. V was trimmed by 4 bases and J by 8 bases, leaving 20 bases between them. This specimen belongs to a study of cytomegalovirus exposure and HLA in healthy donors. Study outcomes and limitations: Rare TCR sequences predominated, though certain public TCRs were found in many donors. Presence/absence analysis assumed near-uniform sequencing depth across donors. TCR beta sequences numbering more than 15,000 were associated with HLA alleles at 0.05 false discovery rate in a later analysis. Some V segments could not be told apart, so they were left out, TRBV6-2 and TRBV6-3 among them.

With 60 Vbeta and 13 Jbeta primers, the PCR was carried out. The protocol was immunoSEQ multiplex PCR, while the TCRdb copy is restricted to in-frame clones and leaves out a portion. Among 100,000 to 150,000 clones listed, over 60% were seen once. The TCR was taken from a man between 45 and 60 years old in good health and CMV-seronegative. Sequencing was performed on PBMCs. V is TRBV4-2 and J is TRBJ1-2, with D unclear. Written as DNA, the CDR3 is TGTGCCAGCAGCCGGGAGTCGGGGAGAGGGTCCGGCTACACCTTC. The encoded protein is CASSRESGRGSGYTF.